This TCR beta chain was captured by sequencing in a study of blood T cell repertoires in COVID-19. Turning to the study itself: PBMCs, B-cell-depleted T cells, or T cells were the source of the cDNA or gDNA that made up the material.

The CDR3 is 15 amino acids. J gave up 7 bases and V 4 bases, and 7 bases lay outside the gene matches. The germline gives CDR1 SGHDT, CDR2 YYEEEE. The protocol was immunoSEQ multiplex PCR, while the TCRdb copy is restricted to in-frame clones and leaves out a portion. The sample has 250,000 to 350,000 clones, more than 75% seen once. The J gene is TRBJ2-5, the V gene TRBV5-6, with TRBD2 matching 13 bases. The specimen was PBMCs or T cells enriched from blood (not recorded which). The clonotype comes from a man aged 55 to 70 who had recovered from COVID-19. CDR3 sequence: CASSRGLAGEGTQYF. Written as DNA, the CDR3 is TGTGCCAGCAGCCGCGGACTAGCGGGGGAGGGGACCCAGTACTTC.